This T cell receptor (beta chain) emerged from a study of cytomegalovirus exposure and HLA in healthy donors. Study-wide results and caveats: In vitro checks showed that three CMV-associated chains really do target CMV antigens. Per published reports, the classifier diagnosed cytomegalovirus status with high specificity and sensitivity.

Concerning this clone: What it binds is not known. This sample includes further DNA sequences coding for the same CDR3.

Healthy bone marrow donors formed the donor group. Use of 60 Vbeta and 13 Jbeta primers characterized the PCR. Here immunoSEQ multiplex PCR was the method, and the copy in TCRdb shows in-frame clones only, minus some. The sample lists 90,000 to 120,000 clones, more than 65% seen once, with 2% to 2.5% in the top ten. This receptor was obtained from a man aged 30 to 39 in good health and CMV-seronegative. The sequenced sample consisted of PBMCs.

The CDR3 DNA is TGTGCCAGCAGCGACCTAGCGGGAGGGGCAGATACGCAGTATTTT. As protein: CASSDLAGGADTQYF. The chain recombines TRBV6-4 with TRBJ2-3; TRBD2 matches at 12 bases. CDR1 and CDR2 (germline): MRHNA, SNTAGT. This CDR3 has 15 residues. The ends lost 6 bases at V and 4 bases at J; junction bases unmatched: 5.